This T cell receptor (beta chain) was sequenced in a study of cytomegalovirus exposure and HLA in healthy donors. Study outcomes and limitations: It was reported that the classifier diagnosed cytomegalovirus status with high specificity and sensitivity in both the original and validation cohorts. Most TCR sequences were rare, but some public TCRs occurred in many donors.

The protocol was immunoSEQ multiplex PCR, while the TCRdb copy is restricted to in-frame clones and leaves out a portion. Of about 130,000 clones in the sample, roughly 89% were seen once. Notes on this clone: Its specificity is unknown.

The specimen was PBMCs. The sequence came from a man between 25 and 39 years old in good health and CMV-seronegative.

CDR3 DNA: TGTGCCAGCTCACCATCCCGACAGCTCGGCAATCAGCCCCAGCATTTT. It translates to CASSPSRQLGNQPQHF. This chain connects TRBV18 to TRBJ1-5, with a possible D match to TRBD1 (5 bases). Trimming took 2 bases from V and 2 from J, leaving 13 bases between them. Germline CDR1 and CDR2: KGHSH and LQKENI. The CDR3 runs 16 residues.